The 23 T cell receptor beta chains in this list originate from one sample, sequenced in a study of blood T cell repertoires in COVID-19. Sequenced by immunoSEQ multiplex PCR; TCRdb stores in-frame clones only, minus some. This sample has hundreds of thousands of clones, with 81% found just once. Sequenced sample: peripheral blood. The receptor source for this set is a woman of 80 years or more with acute or convalescent COVID-19.

This chain joins TRBV4-1 and TRBJ1-2, with unresolved D. The V end lost 1 base, the J end lost 2 bases, and 11 bases lay between the germline ends. CDR1 and CDR2 from the germline V gene are MGHRA and YSYEKL. The CDR3 has 15 residues. The DNA of the CDR3 is TGCGCCAGCAGCCAAGGGCAGTTGACAAACTATGGCTACACCTTC. It translates to CASSQGQLTNYGYTF.

A word on this clone: Because the CDR3's place on the DNA is in doubt, the DNA is left out and the CDR3 is given as listed by TCRdb. The chain is built from TRBV7-6 and TRBJ2-5; TRBD2 is the table's D call, not checked against the DNA. Looked up from germline, CDR1 is SGHVS and CDR2 is FNYEAQ. The CDR3 sequence runs 14 residues, both termini included. The CDR3 here is CASSLVGSGAPPYF.

The chain recombines TRBV6-5 with TRBJ2-3, with 10 bases that match TRBD2. Germline-derived CDR1 and CDR2 are MNHEY and SVGAGI. V trimming: 5 bases; J trimming: 2 bases; junction bases outside the gene matches: 4. The CDR3 runs to 15 residues. The CDR3: CASSPSGGATDTQYF. CDR3 DNA sequence: TGTGCCAGCAGTCCTAGCGGGGGTGCCACAGATACGCAGTATTTT.

The rearrangement joins TRBV29-1 to TRBJ2-2; 7 nucleotides match TRBD2. CDR3 length: 16 amino acids. Losses at the gene ends were 4 bases for V and 2 bases for J; bases not matched to a gene: 10. Looked up from germline, CDR1 is SQVTM and CDR2 is ANQGSEA. CDR3 coding DNA: TGCAGCGTTGGGGCGGGGGATCGGGGCAACACCGGGGAGCTGTTTTTT. Its translation is CSVGAGDRGNTGELFF.

This clone was detected only once. The V call is TRBV15, the J call TRBJ1-1; TRBD1 is a possible D gene (6 bases). Germline CDR1 reads LNHNV; CDR2 reads YYDKDF (reference sequence). CDR3 length equals 14 residues. Trimming took 3 bases from V and 1 from J, leaving 9 bases between them. The CDR3 sequence is CATSSPGANTEAFF. CDR3 nucleotides: TGTGCCACCAGCAGCCCAGGGGCGAACACTGAAGCTTTCTTT.

This sequence joins TRBV19 and TRBJ1-4; D is perhaps TRBD1 (5 bases). The CDR3 is 15 residues long. Between the trimmed V and J ends, which lost 5 bases and 11 bases, there was a span of 21 bases. Germline values: CDR1 LNHDA, CDR2 SQIVND (reference sequence). The CDR3 here is CASSAGGGGVGKLFF. The CDR3 coding sequence is TGTGCCAGTAGTGCCGGCGGGGGTGGAGTAGGGAAACTGTTTTTT.

This clone is a singleton in its sample. The chain combines TRBV30 with TRBJ1-3; D is possibly TRBD1 (5 bases). The ends were cut back, 5 bases at V and 2 bases at J, with 19 bases in the middle. This CDR3 spans 16 amino acids. Germline V gives CDR1 GTSNPN, CDR2 SVGIG (reference sequence). In DNA form, the CDR3 reads TGTGCCTGGGAGGGAAACCGAATCAGGGCTGGAAACACCATATATTTT. Amino acid sequence: CAWEGNRIRAGNTIYF.

This chain's CDR3 is CASSYGLAVEQFF. CDR3 DNA sequence: TGTGCCAGCAGTTACGGGCTAGCGGTTGAGCAGTTCTTC. The genes are TRBV6-6 and TRBJ2-1, with 7 bases identical to TRBD2. This CDR3 has 13 residues. CDR1 is MNHNY and CDR2 is SVGAGI in the germline V gene (reference sequence). The V segment lost 2 bases and the J segment 9 bases; nucleotides outside the gene matches: 4.

The chain links TRBV4-1 to TRBJ1-1, with D possibly being TRBD1 (6 bases). Germline-derived CDR1 and CDR2 are MGHRA and YSYEKL. This CDR3 is built from 15 residues. V dropped 0 bases and J dropped 1 base, with 9 bases sitting between them. The CDR3 nucleotides read TGCGCCAGCAGCCAAGATCCCAGGGGGAACACTGAAGCTTTCTTT. Encoded protein: CASSQDPRGNTEAFF.

The genes are TRBV3-1 (or the pseudogene TRBV3-2) and TRBJ2-3, with D possibly being TRBD2 (5 bases). The CDR3 covers 13 residues. V lost 3 bases, J lost 4 bases, and 8 bases lay in between. The germline CDR1 and CDR2 sequences are LGHDT and YNNKEL (reference sequence). The CDR3 spells CASSQRGSDTQYF. CDR3 DNA sequence: TGTGCCAGCAGCCAGCGAGGGTCAGATACGCAGTATTTT.

The chain uses TRBV2 and TRBJ1-3; TRBD1 agrees at 10 bases. CDR1 is SNHLY, CDR2 FYNNEI, per germline. This CDR3 has 15 amino acids. With V trimmed by 5 bases and J by 8 bases, 9 bases remained unmatched. CDR3 in amino acids: CASSSSRDRGYTIYF. The CDR3 nucleotides are TGTGCCAGCAGTTCCAGCCGGGACAGGGGTTACACCATATATTTT.

The chain has TRBV4-1 and TRBJ2-1; TRBD2 matches at 8 bases. The CDR3 is 14 amino acids. CDR1 MGHRA and CDR2 YSYEKL come from the germline V gene. Trimming removed 4 bases from V and 1 base from J; junction bases left unmatched: 0. CDR3 nucleotides: TGCGCCAGCAGCCCTAGCGGGTCCTACAATGAGCAGTTCTTC. It yields the protein CASSPSGSYNEQFF.

The gene calls are TRBV7-9 and TRBJ1-3; D is uncertain. The CDR3 runs 13 residues. V lost 3 bases and J lost 6, with 9 bases in between. Germline lookup yields CDR1 SEHNR and CDR2 FQNEAQ (reference sequence). CDR3 loop: CASSFASENTIYF. The CDR3 DNA follows: TGTGCCAGCAGCTTTGCGTCCGAAAACACCATATATTTT.

Note on this clone: The germline gene is not matched at one end of the junction; a read error may be the cause. This chain links TRBV7-2 with TRBJ1-2, with unresolved D. The CDR3 contains 14 residues. CDR1 SGHTA and CDR2 FQGNSA come from the germline V gene. The CDR3 nucleotides are TGTGCCAGCAGCTTAGGAGTCAGCAACTACGGCTACACCTTC. Protein sequence: CASSLGVSNYGYTF.

This chain connects TRBV4-1 to TRBJ1-6; 10 nucleotides align to TRBD1. CDR1 MGHRA and CDR2 YSYEKL come from the germline V gene. This CDR3 is 16 amino acids long. V lost 4 bases and J lost 5; bases outside the gene matches: 5. This CDR3 reads CASSLDRGWDNSPLHF. CDR3 bases: TGCGCCAGCAGCCTGGACAGGGGGTGGGATAATTCACCCCTCCACTTT.

The rearrangement links TRBV7-6 to TRBJ2-7, with 7 bases aligning to TRBD1. The CDR3 runs to 16 residues. The V and J ends lost 1 base and 2 bases, in that order; junction bases with no gene match: 8. Germline V CDR1 and CDR2: SGHVS, FNYEAQ. The CDR3 sequence is CASSLEGGGGAYEQYF. DNA of the CDR3: TGTGCCAGCAGCTTAGAAGGGGGCGGTGGGGCCTACGAGCAGTACTTC.

This chain uses TRBV7-2 with TRBJ1-5, with D unresolved. From germline, CDR1 is SGHTA and CDR2 FQGNSA. This CDR3 region has 15 residues. The V end lost 5 bases, the J end lost 5 bases, and 16 bases lay between the germline ends. DNA of the CDR3: TGTGCCAGCAGCCCCCGAGAGGGAAGGGATCAGCCCCAGCATTTT. Protein: CASSPREGRDQPQHF.

V is TRBV5-4 and J is TRBJ1-2; D gene uncertain. Trimming left V 3 bases short and J 4 bases short, with 16 bases between. This CDR3 is 15 amino acids long. Germline values: CDR1 SGHNT, CDR2 YYREEE (reference sequence). The CDR3 nucleotides are TGTGCCAGCAGCTACTACGGGGTAGATGGCTATGGCTACACCTTC. It encodes CASSYYGVDGYGYTF.

For this clone: In the same sample, other DNA sequences code for this CDR3. V and J are TRBV6-5 and TRBJ1-3; D remains unclear. This CDR3 is 14 amino acids long. Germline lookup yields CDR1 MNHEY and CDR2 SVGAGI. The ends were cut back, 0 bases at V and 4 bases at J, with 7 bases in the middle. DNA for the CDR3: TGTGCCAGCAGTTACTCGCGGCAGGGAAACACCATATATTTT. Amino acids: CASSYSRQGNTIYF.

The V gene is TRBV13, the J gene TRBJ1-1; no reliable D call. This CDR3 contains 12 residues. Germline CDR1 is PRHDT and CDR2 is FYEKMQ (reference sequence). Deletions cut 5 bases from V and 4 bases from J, with 8 bases between. CDR3 in DNA: TGTGCCAGCAGCCGGTACTCCACTGAAGCTTTCTTT. It translates to CASSRYSTEAFF.

The chain couples TRBV11-2 to TRBJ2-3, with 8 bases identical to TRBD2. Losses at the gene ends were 5 bases for V and 2 bases for J; bases not matched to a gene: 9. The CDR3 runs 16 residues. The germline V gene encodes CDR1 SGHAT and CDR2 FQNNGV. The CDR3 nucleotides are TGTGCCAGCAGCCAGAATAGCGGGGTCGCCACAGATACGCAGTATTTT. Translated, it gives CASSQNSGVATDTQYF.

The genes are TRBV18 and TRBJ2-1; D uncertain. V lost 0 bases and J 0 bases, leaving 12 bases between the germline ends. This CDR3 region has 17 residues. CDR1 is KGHSH, CDR2 LQKENI, per germline. In nucleotides, the CDR3 is TGTGCCAGCTCACCACCGGTGAGTTCGAGCTCCTACAATGAGCAGTTCTTC. Translating gives CASSPPVSSSSYNEQFF.

This clone was observed a handful of times. This chain connects TRBV9 to TRBJ1-4, with 9 bases lining up with TRBD1. Trimming took 1 base from V and 9 from J; bases not matched to a gene: 4. CDR1 and CDR2 from the germline V gene are SGDLS and YYNGEE. The CDR3 runs 14 residues. CDR3 sequence (DNA): TGTGCCAGCAGCGTATCCGGGACAGGGCAAAAACTGTTTTTT. This codes for CASSVSGTGQKLFF.